Below are 19 T cell receptor beta chains sequenced from a single sample in a study of EBV T-cell therapy then PD-1 blockade in nasopharyngeal carcinoma. Generated by immunoSEQ multiplex PCR, the TCRdb table keeps only in-frame clones and is missing some. The sample holds around 20,000 clones; roughly four fifths are singletons and the top ten take 31%. These receptors have no known antigen. Time point defined: 266 days after commencement of treatment, after nivolumab therapy. The treatment is: AdE1-LMPpoly-expanded autologous EBV-specific T-cell therapy followed by anti-PD-1 nivolumab. Sequenced here: CD8+ T cells from blood, sampled around day 270 from a patient whose treatment included autologous EBV-specific T cells and nivolumab. These receptors came from a man aged 40-55 years with nasopharyngeal carcinoma.

The chain recombines TRBV4-1 with TRBJ1-6; D is unclear. Germline CDR1 MGHRA, CDR2 YSYEKL. V was cut by 5 bases and J by 2 bases, with 7 bases left in between. This CDR3 is built from 14 residues. CDR3 DNA sequence: TGCGCCAGCAGCTCCGGGACCTATAATTCACCCCTCCACTTT. Translated, it gives CASSSGTYNSPLHF.

The rearrangement uses TRBV10-3 and TRBJ2-1, with D possibly being TRBD2 (5 bases). Trimming pared 6 bases from V and 2 bases from J, leaving 8 bases between. This CDR3 contains 13 residues. Germline CDR1 is ENHRY and CDR2 is SYGVKD. Written as DNA, the CDR3 is TGTGCCATCAGCACCGGGACCTACAATGAGCAGTTCTTC. Residues: CAISTGTYNEQFF.

V is TRBV6-2 or TRBV6-3 and J is TRBJ2-1, with 10 bases aligning to TRBD2. The CDR3 is 14 amino acids. Germline V gene data show CDR1 as MNHEY and CDR2 as SVGEGT. V shed 5 bases, J shed 6 bases, and the junction held 4 bases outside the gene matches. For the CDR3, the DNA is TGTGCCAGCAGTACGGGACTAGCGAGCAATGAGCAGTTCTTC. This codes for CASSTGLASNEQFF.

This clone is termed medium-sized. The chain links TRBV9 to TRBJ1-2; tentative D call: TRBD1 (5 bases). The germline CDR1 and CDR2 sequences are SGDLS and YYNGEE. There are 14 residues in the CDR3. V was cut by 0 bases and J by 5 bases, with 11 bases left in between. This chain's CDR3 is CASSVGDPSYGYTF. CDR3 DNA sequence: TGTGCCAGCAGCGTAGGGGACCCATCATATGGCTACACCTTC.

This chain uses TRBV6-1 with TRBJ1-1; D unclear. This CDR3 region has 13 residues. The V gene's germline CDR1 is MNHNS and CDR2 SASEGT. Between the trimmed V and J ends, which lost 2 bases and 4 bases, there was a span of 8 bases. CDR3 region: CASSEFLGTEAFF. The CDR3 coding sequence is TGTGCCAGCAGTGAATTCCTGGGCACTGAAGCTTTCTTT.

J is TRBJ2-3 and V is TRBV10-3; D unclear. The CDR3 spans 12 residues. Trimming removed 4 bases from V and 6 bases from J, with 8 bases in between. From germline, CDR1 is ENHRY and CDR2 SYGVKD. The CDR3 loop reads CAISGEADTQYF. The CDR3, as DNA: TGTGCCATCAGTGGAGAGGCGGATACGCAGTATTTT.

This rearrangement joins TRBV24-1 to TRBJ1-2, with TRBD1 matching 7 bases. The CDR3 length is 12 residues. Germline V gene sequence: CDR1 KGHDR, CDR2 SFDVKD. With 7 bases clipped from V and 4 bases from J, the junction kept 2 bases outside the gene matches. The CDR3 reads CATRGTVYGYTF. DNA of the CDR3: TGTGCCACCAGGGGGACAGTCTATGGCTACACCTTC.

In this sample, this clone turned up once. The rearrangement joins TRBV28 to TRBJ2-5; D is uncertain. The CDR3 sequence is 12 residues long. Germline CDR1 reads MDHEN; CDR2 reads SYDVKM. Trimming stripped 6 bases from V and 1 base from J, with 6 bases between. CDR3 nucleotides: TGTGCCAGCAGCGTAGCCCAAGAGACCCAGTACTTC. Translated, it gives CASSVAQETQYF.

V usage is TRBV6-5 and J usage is TRBJ1-6, with TRBD1 as a possible D gene (6 bases). The CDR3 spans 15 residues. V lost 7 bases, J lost 9 bases, and 19 bases lay in between. CDR1 and CDR2 from the germline V gene are MNHEY and SVGAGI. The CDR3 sequence is CASTHGGAESSPLHF. As DNA, the CDR3 is TGTGCCAGCACTCACGGGGGGGCAGAAAGTTCACCCCTCCACTTT.

The V and J genes are TRBV5-8 and TRBJ1-3; D might be TRBD1 (6 bases). Germline-derived CDR1 and CDR2 are SGHTS and YDEGEE. This CDR3 has 13 amino acids. The CDR3 loop is CAGGPRLENTIYF. CDR3 bases: TGTGCTGGGGGGCCGCGCCTAGAAAACACCATATATTTT.

This clone was counted between two and nine times. The chain couples TRBV14 to TRBJ2-7; 7 nucleotides align to TRBD1. The V gene end was trimmed by 0 bases and the J gene end by 2 bases; junction bases not matched to a gene: 7. Germline-derived CDR1 and CDR2 are SGHDN and FVKESK. The CDR3 covers 16 residues. CDR3 loop: CASSQDRGPPPYEQYF. The DNA for the CDR3 is TGTGCCAGCAGCCAAGATAGGGGGCCTCCCCCCTACGAGCAGTACTTC.

The gene calls are TRBV12-3 or TRBV12-4 and TRBJ2-7, with D possibly TRBD1 on 6 matching bases. This CDR3 has 12 amino acids. With 6 bases removed from V and 5 bases from J, the gap between germline ends came to 11 bases. CDR3 protein: CASRLTGNEQYF. CDR3 bases: TGTGCCAGCAGACTCACAGGGAACGAGCAGTACTTC.

The J gene is TRBJ2-2, the V gene TRBV7-9; D is unclear. Looked up from germline, CDR1 is SEHNR and CDR2 is FQNEAQ (reference sequence). The CDR3 sequence is 16 residues long. V dropped 1 base and J dropped 0 bases, with 9 bases sitting between them. CDR3: CASSLEGPANTGELFF. CDR3 in DNA: TGTGCCAGCAGCTTAGAAGGGCCCGCGAACACCGGGGAGCTGTTTTTT. Full variable domain (remainder filled in from reference TRBV7-9 and TRBJ2-2): DTGVSQNPRHKITKRGQNVTFRCDPISEHNRLYWYRQTLGQGPEFLTYFQNEAQLEKSRLLSDRFSAERPKGSFSTLEIQRTEQGDSAMYLCASSLEGPANTGELFFGEGSRLTVL.

This sequence joins TRBV3-1 (or the pseudogene TRBV3-2) and TRBJ1-1; perhaps TRBD1 as D (5 bases). Per germline, CDR1 LGHDT and CDR2 YNNKEL (reference sequence). V was shortened by 5 bases and J by 6 bases, with 13 bases between the two germline ends. The CDR3 has 13 amino acids. The CDR3 bases are TGTGCCAGCAGCTCGGGGGGGAATCCTGAAGCTTTCTTT. Translating gives CASSSGGNPEAFF.

The V gene is TRBV4-3, the J gene TRBJ1-2; D is ambiguous. The ends were cut back, 1 base at V and 1 base at J, with 10 bases in the middle. The CDR3 spans 15 residues. The germline V gene has CDR1 LGHNA and CDR2 YSLEER. The CDR3: CASSQVTRDNYGYTF. Written as DNA, the CDR3 is TGCGCCAGCAGCCAAGTAACCCGGGATAACTATGGCTACACCTTC.

This sequence joins TRBV27 and TRBJ1-1; D not resolved. The CDR3 runs to 16 residues. The V gene lost 1 base and the J gene lost 4 bases, with 16 bases spanning the gap. The germline gives CDR1 MNHEY, CDR2 SMNVEV (reference sequence). The DNA of the CDR3 is TGTGCCAGCAGTTTATATCGCGGCAGTTATTTCACTGAAGCTTTCTTT. Translation: CASSLYRGSYFTEAFF.

CDR3 amino acids: CASSQAGATRNSPLHF. The CDR3 coding sequence is TGCGCCAGCAGCCAGGCAGGGGCCACGAGGAATTCACCCCTCCACTTT. The rearrangement uses TRBV4-1 and TRBJ1-6; TRBD1 is a possible D gene (6 bases). V was pared by 3 bases and J by 7 bases, with 16 bases between. The CDR3 is made up of 16 amino acids. Germline lookup yields CDR1 MGHRA and CDR2 YSYEKL.

This chain joins TRBV5-4 and TRBJ2-7; 10 positions agree with TRBD1. Trimming at V came to 2 bases and at J to 7 bases, leaving 9 bases not matched to a gene. CDR3 size: 15 residues. Looked up from germline, CDR1 is SGHNT and CDR2 is YYREEE (reference sequence). CDR3 region: CASSFQGQGPREQYF. CDR3 nucleotides: TGTGCCAGCAGCTTTCAGGGACAGGGGCCTAGGGAGCAGTACTTC.

A few counts support this clone. The rearrangement links TRBV7-9 to TRBJ1-2; 10 positions agree with TRBD1. The CDR3 loop spans 16 amino acids. J was trimmed by 3 bases and V by 3 bases; bases with no gene match: 7. CDR1 is SEHNR, CDR2 FQNEAQ, per germline (reference sequence). The CDR3 loop is CASSFGTGEGDYGYTF. CDR3 nucleotides: TGTGCCAGCAGCTTCGGGACAGGGGAGGGGGACTATGGCTACACCTTC. Full variable domain (rest looked up from reference TRBV7-9 and TRBJ1-2): DTGVSQNPRHKITKRGQNVTFRCDPISEHNRLYWYRQTLGQGPEFLTYFQNEAQLEKSRLLSDRFSAERPKGSFSTLEIQRTEQGDSAMYLCASSFGTGEGDYGYTFGSGTRLTVV.